This T cell receptor (beta chain) was documented in a study of shared clonotypes between healthy human individuals. Germline lookup yields CDR1 SQVTM and CDR2 ANQGSEA. With 4 bases removed from V and 2 bases from J, the gap between germline ends came to 9 bases. This CDR3 comprises 12 residues. Deep level was the assay's run setting. Per the original methods: Owing to the provision of junction-only sequences devoid of quality scores by immunoSEQ, filtering differed. Only in-frame clones appear in the TCRdb table, and some are missing; sequencing was by immunoSEQ multiplex PCR. Clonal size and the V and J genes are those of that table, whereas D and trimming came from the DNA. The sample lists about 980,000 clones, less than 85% occurring once. This clone came up once. The sample carries other DNA sequences with the same CDR3. In the CD4+ fraction, cells were divided into CD45RA+ naive and CD45RA-negative memory subsets.

The sample consisted of memory CD4+ T cells sorted from blood. Regarding subset: CD45RA-negative fraction. The TCR was taken from a young man in good health. The chain employs TRBV29-1 and TRBJ2-7, with D perhaps assigned TRBD1 or TRBD2 (5 bases each). The CDR3 DNA sequence: TGCAGCGTTGGTGAGGGACCCTACGAGCAGTACTTC. Translation gives CSVGEGPYEQYF.